This TCR beta chain was retrieved from a study of shared clonotypes between healthy human individuals. A remark on this clone: What it binds is not known. Distinct nucleotide sequences in the sample also encode this CDR3.

General study findings and limits: As a rule, naive subsets had a larger estimated richness than memory subsets.

The donors, healthy adults who were HIV-negative, had experienced no recent acute infections or vaccinations. To make CD8 memory, CD45RO+ cells were put together with CCR7-negative CD45RA+ TemRA cells. Assay execution took place at the deep level. Profiling relied on immunoSEQ multiplex PCR, and the TCRdb table lists in-frame clones only, not all of them. The sample gives about 690,000 clones, around 91% of which show up once; 30% to 40% is in the top ten. The sequence derives from a man aged 18 to 29 in good health. Some clones in this sample may be carry-over from other donors' samples. The sequenced sample consisted of memory CD8+ T cells from PBMCs. The subset here: CD45RO+ cells pooled with CCR7-negative TemRA cells.

CDR3 DNA sequence: TGTGCCAGCAGTTTAAGGGACAGGGTGTACGAGCAGTACTTC. Its translation is CASSLRDRVYEQYF. The chain carries TRBV27 and TRBJ2-7; 9 bases match TRBD1. CDR3 size: 14 residues. V shed 2 bases, J shed 4 bases, and the junction held 3 bases outside the gene matches. CDR1 and CDR2 (germline): MNHEY, SMNVEV (reference sequence).